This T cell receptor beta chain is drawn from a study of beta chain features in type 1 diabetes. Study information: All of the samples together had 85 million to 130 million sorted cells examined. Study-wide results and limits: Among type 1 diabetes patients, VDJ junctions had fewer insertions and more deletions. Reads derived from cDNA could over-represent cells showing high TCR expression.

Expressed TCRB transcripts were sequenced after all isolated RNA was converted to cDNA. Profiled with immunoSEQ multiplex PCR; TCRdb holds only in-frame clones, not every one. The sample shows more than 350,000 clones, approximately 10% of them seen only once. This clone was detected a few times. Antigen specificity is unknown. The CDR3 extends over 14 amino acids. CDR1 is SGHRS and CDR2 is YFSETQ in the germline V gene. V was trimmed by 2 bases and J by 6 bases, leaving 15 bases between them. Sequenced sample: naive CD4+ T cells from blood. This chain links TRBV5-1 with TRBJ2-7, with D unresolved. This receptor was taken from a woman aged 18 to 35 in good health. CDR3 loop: CASSLAPVESEQYF. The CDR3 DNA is TGCGCCAGCAGCTTAGCCCCGGTGGAATCCGAGCAGTACTTC.